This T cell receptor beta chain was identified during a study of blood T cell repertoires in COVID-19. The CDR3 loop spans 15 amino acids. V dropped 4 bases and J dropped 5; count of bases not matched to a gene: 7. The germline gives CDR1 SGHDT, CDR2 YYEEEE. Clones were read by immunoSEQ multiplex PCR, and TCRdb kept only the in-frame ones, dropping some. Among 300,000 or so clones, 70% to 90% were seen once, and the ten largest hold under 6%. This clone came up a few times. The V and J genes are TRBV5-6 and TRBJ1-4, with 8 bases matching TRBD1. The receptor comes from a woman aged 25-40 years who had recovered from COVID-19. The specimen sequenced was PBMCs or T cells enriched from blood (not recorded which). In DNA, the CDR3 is TGTGCCAGCAGCACCCAGGGGGCAGGGAATGAAAAACTGTTTTTT. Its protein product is CASSTQGAGNEKLFF.